This paragraph covers one TCR beta chain sequence. At least ten counts were recorded for this clonotype. Its antigen has not been determined. No quality values exist for individual bases; no much larger clone is one base distant. This sample was included in a study of T cells in Graves' hyperthyroidism and ophthalmopathy (dated by TCRdb to about 2019). Concerning the study at large: Peripheral blood was collected at initial diagnosis, before any treatment. To identify TCR V-J signatures that set the groups apart, the researchers used a discovery cohort of about a hundred patients, made up of 43 with Graves' ophthalmopathy and about 59 with stable Graves' hyperthyroidism. Whether ophthalmopathy could be predicted prospectively was tested in an independent validation cohort made up of 18 hyperthyroidism patients plus 17 patients who later progressed to ophthalmopathy. For training and testing, the approximately 92 patients in the discovery cohort were randomly divided in a 7:3 ratio. In addition, the study compared T-cell repertoires in thyroid tissue and in blood from about 6 Graves' hyperthyroidism patients. After blood sampling, hyperthyroidism patients were treated with methimazole at a starting dose of 30 mg daily, and ophthalmopathy patients were treated with high-dose intravenous methylprednisolone. TCR Vbeta CDR3 sequencing of approximately 140 peripheral blood samples (43 ophthalmopathy, approximately 80 hyperthyroidism and approximately 17 progressor patients) is reported in the paper.

Hyperthyroidism patients were newly diagnosed, with disease duration under 2 months, and aged 18 to 65 years. Patients with uncontrolled infections, other autoimmune diseases, pregnancy or lactation were excluded. Diagnoses were based on clinical symptoms, serum thyroxine and TRAb, thyroid ultrasound and orbital computed tomography. For progressor patients, blood was drawn at the first diagnosis of hyperthyroidism, before any ophthalmopathy symptoms had appeared. PBMCs were isolated from about 9.1 ml of fresh peripheral blood by Ficoll-Paque density gradient centrifugation. Progressor patients were defined as those initially diagnosed with Graves' hyperthyroidism in whom ophthalmopathy developed during follow-up. Total RNA was extracted using Trizol reagent, and RNA quality was assessed on an Agilent 2100 Bioanalyzer. Study-wide findings and limitations: In validation, progression to ophthalmopathy was predicted by the model with nearly 71% sensitivity and about 72% specificity, a median of approximately 6.5 months before onset. Most expanded thyroid clonotypes (frequency above 0.001) were also detected in blood, a finding suggesting that blood repertoires may reflect thyroid immune responses. Ophthalmopathy was separated from stable hyperthyroidism by a 13 V-J signature model, with around 90% sensitivity and just over 81% specificity obtained in cross-validation and 80%/75% obtained in testing. No statistical method was used to set the sample size in advance, and investigators knew the group allocation.

The TCR beta CDR3 regions were amplified from the RNA transcripts. For the first round of RT-PCR on the TCR CDR3, the HTBI primer set was used together with the Qiagen OneStep RT-PCR kit. The libraries were constructed in a second round of multiplex PCR and then size-selected and purified. Sequencing of the libraries was done on an Illumina HiSeq2000 using paired-end 100 bp reads. Per the original workflow: Raw data were processed with SOAPnuke, discarding reads with adapters, uncalled bases, mean Phred below 15, or no exact constant-primer or identifier match. COPE v1.2.5 was used to merge the high-quality paired reads, and each unique nucleotide sequence was defined as a clonotype. Clonotypes were aligned to IMGT TRBV, TRBD and TRBJ reference segments using MiTCR v1.1. Analysis was restricted to V-J combinations with a frequency above 0.0001, which covered just over 98% of repertoires. The TCS score was defined as F50 (clonal expansion) divided by E x V (chaos), with BLOSUM62-based TCRdist calculated between CDR3 peptides within each V-J. Welch's t-statistics and random forest reduced several hundred V-J features to roughly 13, which were used in a naive Bayes classifier (R e1071). The public sequencing data were trimmed at Q25 with fastp and processed into clonotypes with MiXCR by TCRdb, which kept only in-frame beta chains. Every entry covers one CDR3 protein and lists the most common genes and DNA from its rows. Here the V and J calls rest on TCRdb's processing, not on the authors' analysis. The sample has 350,000 to 450,000 distinct CDR3 sequences on record, about 18% of them singletons. The ten biggest clones cover about a third of the sample.

Inclusive of the bounding cysteine and phenylalanine, the CDR3 is 14 residues long. Solely the CDR3 DNA is kept, with 42 bases framed from the first base. According to the germline V gene (reference sequence), CDR1 reads GTSNPN and CDR2 reads SVGIG. Trimming removed 1 base from V and 0 bases from J, leaving 7 bases between the germline ends. This TCR was recovered from a woman aged 30 to 39 with Graves' hyperthyroidism that later progressed to Graves' ophthalmopathy. Recombination linked TRBV30 to TRBJ1-5, and possibly TRBD1, on 5 matching bases. Specimen: blood. The DNA reads as follows: TGTGCCTGGAGTGAGGGGTATAGCAATCAGCCCCAGCATTTT. Its protein reads: CAWSEGYSNQPQHF.